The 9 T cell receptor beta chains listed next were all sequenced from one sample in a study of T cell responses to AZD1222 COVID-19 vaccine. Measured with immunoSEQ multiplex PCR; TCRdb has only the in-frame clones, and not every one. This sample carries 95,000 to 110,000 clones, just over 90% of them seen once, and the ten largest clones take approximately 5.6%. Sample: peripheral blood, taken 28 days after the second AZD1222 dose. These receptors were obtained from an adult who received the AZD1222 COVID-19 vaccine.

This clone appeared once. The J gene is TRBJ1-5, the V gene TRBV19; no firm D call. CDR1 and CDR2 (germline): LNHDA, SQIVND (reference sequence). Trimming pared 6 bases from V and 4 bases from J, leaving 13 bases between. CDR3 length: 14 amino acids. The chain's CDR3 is CASSYSNSNQPQHF. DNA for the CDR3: TGTGCCAGTAGCTACAGCAATTCGAATCAGCCCCAGCATTTT. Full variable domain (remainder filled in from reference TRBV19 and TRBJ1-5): DGGITQSPKYLFRKEGQNVTLSCEQNLNHDAMYWYRQDPGQGLRLIYYSQIVNDFQKGDIAEGYSVSREKKESFPLTVTSAQKNPTAFYLCASSYSNSNQPQHFGDGTRLSIL.

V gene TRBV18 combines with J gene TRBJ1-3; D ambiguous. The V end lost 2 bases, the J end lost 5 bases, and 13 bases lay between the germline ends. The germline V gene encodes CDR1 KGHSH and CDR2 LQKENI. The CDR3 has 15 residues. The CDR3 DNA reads TGTGCCAGCTCACCAGCGGGGAGAGAGAGAAACACCATATATTTT. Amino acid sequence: CASSPAGRERNTIYF. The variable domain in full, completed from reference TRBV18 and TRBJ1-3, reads NAGVMQNPRHLVRRRGQEARLRCSPMKGHSHVYWYRQLPEEGLKFMVYLQKENIIDESGMPKERFSAEFPKEGPSILRIQQVVRGDSAAYFCASSPAGRERNTIYFGEGSWLTVV.

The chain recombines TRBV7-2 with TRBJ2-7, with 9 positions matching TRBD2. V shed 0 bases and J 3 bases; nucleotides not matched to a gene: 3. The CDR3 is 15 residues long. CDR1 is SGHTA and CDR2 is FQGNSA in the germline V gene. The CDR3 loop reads CASSLATSGIYEQYF. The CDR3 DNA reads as TGTGCCAGCAGCTTAGCGACTAGCGGCATCTACGAGCAGTACTTC.

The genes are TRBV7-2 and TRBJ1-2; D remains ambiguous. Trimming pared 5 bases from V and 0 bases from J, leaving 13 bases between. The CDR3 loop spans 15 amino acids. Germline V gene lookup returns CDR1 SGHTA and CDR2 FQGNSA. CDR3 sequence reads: CASSPNTVANYGYTF. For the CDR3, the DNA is TGTGCCAGCAGCCCAAACACCGTAGCTAACTATGGCTACACCTTC.

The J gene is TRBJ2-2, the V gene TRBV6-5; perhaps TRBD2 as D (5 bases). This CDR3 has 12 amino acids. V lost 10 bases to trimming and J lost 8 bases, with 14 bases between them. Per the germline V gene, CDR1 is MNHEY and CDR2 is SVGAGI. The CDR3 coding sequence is TGTGCCACCAACGGGGTTAGGGGGGAGCTGTTTTTT. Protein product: CATNGVRGELFF.

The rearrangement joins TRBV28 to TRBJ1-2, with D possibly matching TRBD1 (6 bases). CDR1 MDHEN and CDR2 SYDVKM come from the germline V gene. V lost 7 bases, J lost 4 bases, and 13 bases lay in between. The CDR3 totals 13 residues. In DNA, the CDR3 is TGTGCCAGCACCTCCGGGACATCCTATGGCTACACCTTC. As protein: CASTSGTSYGYTF.

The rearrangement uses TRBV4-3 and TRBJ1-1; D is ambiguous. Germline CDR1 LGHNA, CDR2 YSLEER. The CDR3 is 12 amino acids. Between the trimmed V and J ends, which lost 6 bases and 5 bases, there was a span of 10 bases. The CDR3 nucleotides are TGCGCCAGCAGAAAGAGTGGGACTGAAGCTTTCTTT. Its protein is CASRKSGTEAFF.

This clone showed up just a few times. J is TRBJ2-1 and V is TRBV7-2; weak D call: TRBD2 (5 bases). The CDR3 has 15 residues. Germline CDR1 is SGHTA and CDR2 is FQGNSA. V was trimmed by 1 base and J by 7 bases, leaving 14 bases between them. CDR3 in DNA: TGTGCCAGCAGCTTAGTGCAGCGGCGCGGGAATGAGCAGTTCTTC. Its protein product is CASSLVQRRGNEQFF.

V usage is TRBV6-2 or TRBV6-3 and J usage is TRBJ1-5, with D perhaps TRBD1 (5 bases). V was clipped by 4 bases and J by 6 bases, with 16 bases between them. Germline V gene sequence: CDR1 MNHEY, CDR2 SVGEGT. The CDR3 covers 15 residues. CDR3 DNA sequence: TGTGCCAGCAGTTCCGGAGAGGGGCTGGGTCAGCCCCAGCATTTT. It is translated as CASSSGEGLGQPQHF.